The 22 T cell receptor beta chains below come from one sample, sequenced in a study of T cells in Graves' hyperthyroidism and ophthalmopathy. RNA transcripts served as the template for amplifying TCR beta CDR3 regions. First-round RT-PCR targeting the TCR CDR3 was performed with the HTBI primer set. TCRdb itself ran the multiplex PCR reads through MiXCR, one entry per CDR3 protein. The sample shows more than 550,000 distinct CDR3 sequences, 15% to 20% of them seen only once. Sequenced material: blood. These receptors were collected from a middle-aged man with Graves' hyperthyroidism.

In its sample, this clonotype was seen many times. The rearrangement uses TRBV24-1 and TRBJ2-5; D unclear. Trimming removed 2 bases from V and 1 base from J, with 7 bases in between. The CDR3 runs 14 residues. CDR1 and CDR2 from the germline V gene are KGHDR and SFDVKD. The CDR3 loop reads CATSDSTTQETQYF. The CDR3 coding sequence is TGTGCCACCAGTGATTCGACAACCCAAGAGACCCAGTACTTC.

The J gene is TRBJ1-3, the V gene TRBV18; D is unresolved. Between the trimmed V and J ends, which lost 2 bases and 0 bases, there was a span of 11 bases. The germline V gene encodes CDR1 KGHSH and CDR2 LQKENI. This CDR3 region has 16 residues. Written as DNA, the CDR3 is TGTGCCAGCTCACCAGTTCGGGGATACTCTGGAAACACCATATATTTT. Translating gives CASSPVRGYSGNTIYF.

This clonotype was seen more than once but under ten times. The gene calls are TRBV19 and TRBJ2-7; 9 nucleotides match TRBD1. The CDR3 is made up of 15 amino acids. Trimming removed 5 bases from V and 2 bases from J; junction bases left unmatched: 7. Germline V gives CDR1 LNHDA, CDR2 SQIVND (reference sequence). CDR3 sequence: CASSLQDRGAYEQYF. DNA of the CDR3: TGTGCCAGTAGTCTCCAGGACAGGGGCGCCTACGAGCAGTACTTC.

This clonotype came up many times. J is TRBJ2-5 and V is TRBV7-8; 7 bases match TRBD1. Germline V gene data show CDR1 as SGHVS and CDR2 as FQNEAQ. Germline trimming cut 5 bases from V and 1 base from J; bases unmatched to any gene: 4. This CDR3 region has 14 residues. CDR3 protein: CASSHNRGQETQYF. The CDR3 nucleotides read TGTGCCAGCAGCCACAACAGGGGCCAAGAGACCCAGTACTTC.

The chain combines TRBV6-1 with TRBJ1-5, with 8 bases matching TRBD1. Germline loops: CDR1 MNHNS, CDR2 SASEGT. The CDR3 length is 14 residues. V was clipped by 4 bases and J by 5 bases; unmatched bases: 4. CDR3 residues: CASSGTGGYQPQHF. The CDR3, as DNA: TGTGCCAGCAGTGGAACAGGGGGTTATCAGCCCCAGCATTTT.

This clonotype occurred many times. The chain couples TRBV29-1 to TRBJ2-5, with TRBD1 identical over 7 bases. The germline V gene has CDR1 SQVTM and CDR2 ANQGSEA. The CDR3 is made up of 15 amino acids. The J segment lost 1 base and the V segment lost 0 bases, leaving 5 bases of the junction unmatched. CDR3 region: CSVEDRTGAQETQYF. CDR3 DNA sequence: TGCAGCGTTGAAGATCGAACAGGGGCCCAAGAGACCCAGTACTTC.

V gene TRBV25-1 combines with J gene TRBJ1-5; tentative D call: TRBD1 (6 bases). The CDR3 has 14 residues. V was pared by 3 bases and J by 4 bases, with 10 bases between. Germline V gene sequence: CDR1 MGHDK, CDR2 SYGVNS. The CDR3 sequence is CASSEYRVNQPQHF. The CDR3 DNA sequence: TGTGCCAGCAGTGAGTACAGGGTTAATCAGCCCCAGCATTTT.

Many counts were recorded for this clonotype. The chain joins TRBV18 to TRBJ1-5; D is unclear. This CDR3 comprises 12 residues. CDR1 and CDR2 from the germline V gene are KGHSH and LQKENI. V dropped 3 bases and J dropped 7 bases, with 7 bases sitting between them. The CDR3 DNA reads TGTGCCAGCTCACCCTCGGACCAGCCCCAGCATTTT. Residues: CASSPSDQPQHF.

This clonotype appeared many times. The genes are TRBV18 and TRBJ1-1; tentative D call: TRBD1 (5 bases). CDR1 KGHSH and CDR2 LQKENI come from the germline V gene. CDR3 size: 14 residues. The germline V and J ends were trimmed by 0 bases and 1 base, with 6 bases remaining between them. The CDR3 spells CASSPPTANTEAFF. The CDR3 DNA sequence: TGTGCCAGCTCACCACCGACAGCGAACACTGAAGCTTTCTTT.

The genes are TRBV24-1 and TRBJ2-4; TRBD2 matches 7 bases. This CDR3 contains 15 residues. Per the germline V gene, CDR1 is KGHDR and CDR2 is SFDVKD. J lost 3 bases, V lost 4 bases, and 5 bases had no gene match. CDR3 sequence (DNA): TGTGCCACCAGTGAGGGGGACTACGTCAAAAACATTCAGTACTTC. Amino acid sequence: CATSEGDYVKNIQYF.

The chain couples TRBV28 to TRBJ1-1, with 7 bases aligning to TRBD1. J gave up 6 bases and V 3 bases, and 4 bases lay outside the gene matches. This CDR3 has 13 amino acids. Germline V lookup: CDR1 MDHEN, CDR2 SYDVKM. The CDR3 is CASSFLGTAEAFF. In nucleotides, the CDR3 is TGTGCCAGCAGTTTCCTGGGGACAGCTGAAGCTTTCTTT.

This clonotype was seen repeatedly, ten times or more. The V call is TRBV6-2 or TRBV6-3, the J call TRBJ2-2; D unclear. Germline V gene sequence: CDR1 MNHEY, CDR2 SVGEGT. Trimming took off 6 bases at V and 7 bases at J, with 9 bases between the two ends. The CDR3 runs to 12 residues. In DNA, the CDR3 is TGTGCCAGCAGCCAGCAGGACGGGGAGCTGTTTTTT. As protein: CASSQQDGELFF.

The CDR3 loop reads CASSPKGQDFTEAFF. CDR3 sequence (DNA): TGTGCCAGCTCACCAAAGGGACAAGACTTTACTGAAGCTTTCTTT. The J gene is TRBJ1-1, the V gene TRBV18; a weak D match, TRBD1 (6 bases). CDR1 is KGHSH and CDR2 is LQKENI in the germline V gene. V was clipped by 2 bases and J by 5 bases, with 15 bases between them. This CDR3 has 15 amino acids.

In this sample, this clonotype turned up many times. The chain recombines TRBV30 with TRBJ2-1; a weak D match, TRBD2 (6 bases). This CDR3 has 15 amino acids. V shed 2 bases and J shed 5 bases, with 16 bases lying between them. CDR1 and CDR2 from the germline V gene are GTSNPN and SVGIG (reference sequence). The CDR3 loop is CAWSPTRGGNNEQFF. The CDR3 DNA reads TGTGCCTGGAGTCCGACCCGAGGCGGGAACAATGAGCAGTTCTTC.

V gene TRBV19 combines with J gene TRBJ2-5; 12 bases match TRBD1. J gave up 5 bases and V 4 bases, and 5 bases lay outside the gene matches. Germline V gives CDR1 LNHDA, CDR2 SQIVND (reference sequence). This CDR3 region has 15 residues. The CDR3 region has the DNA TGTGCCAGTAGTAACCGGGACAGGGGGCCCGAGACCCAGTACTTC. Encoded protein: CASSNRDRGPETQYF. Combining the CDR3 with reference TRBV19 and TRBJ2-5 gives the whole variable domain DGGITQSPKYLFRKEGQNVTLSCEQNLNHDAMYWYRQDPGQGLRLIYYSQIVNDFQKGDIAEGYSVSREKKESFPLTVTSAQKNPTAFYLCASSNRDRGPETQYFGPGTRLLVL.

This clonotype has at least ten counts. The chain has TRBV30 and TRBJ2-7, with 9 bases identical to TRBD2. Trimming cost V 0 bases and J 6 bases; bases outside gene matches: 3. Germline CDR1 GTSNPN, CDR2 SVGIG (reference sequence). There are 13 residues in the CDR3. CDR3: CAWSVASGIEQYF. DNA for the CDR3: TGTGCCTGGAGTGTAGCTAGCGGGATCGAGCAGTACTTC.

V usage is TRBV12-3 or TRBV12-4 and J usage is TRBJ2-3, with 12 positions matching TRBD1. The CDR3 runs to 15 residues. V dropped 6 bases and J dropped 6; count of bases not matched to a gene: 7. This CDR3 reads CASSASGQGADTQYF. In DNA, the CDR3 is TGTGCCAGCAGCGCCTCGGGACAGGGGGCGGATACGCAGTATTTT.

This clonotype has at least ten counts. This chain uses TRBV6-6 with TRBJ1-4; TRBD1 agrees at 7 bases. Per germline, CDR1 MNHNY and CDR2 SVGAGI (reference sequence). The CDR3 is 15 residues long. With 0 bases clipped from V and 10 bases from J, the junction kept 8 bases outside the gene matches. CDR3 nucleotide sequence: TGTGCCAGCAGTTACTCGAGGGGGCAGGCGGGAAAACTGTTTTTT. It is translated as CASSYSRGQAGKLFF.

The genes are TRBV24-1 and TRBJ2-1, with 10 bases lining up with TRBD2. This CDR3 spans 16 amino acids. Germline V lookup: CDR1 KGHDR, CDR2 SFDVKD. V lost 4 bases and J lost 7; bases outside the gene matches: 9. CDR3 in DNA: TGTGCCACCAGTGAAAGTCTAGCGGGAGTTCTAAATGAGCAGTTCTTC. This encodes CATSESLAGVLNEQFF.

This clonotype came up a few times. This chain connects TRBV6-1 to TRBJ2-5; D tentatively reads TRBD1 or TRBD2 (5 bases each). Germline CDR1 and CDR2: MNHNS and SASEGT. The CDR3 contains 16 residues. Trimming pared 6 bases from V and 7 bases from J, leaving 24 bases between. This chain's CDR3 is CASSQGLRRAGGTQYF. DNA for the CDR3: TGTGCCAGCAGCCAAGGTTTAAGGCGGGCTGGGGGGACCCAGTACTTC.

V gene TRBV20-1 combines with J gene TRBJ2-5; 7 nucleotides align to TRBD2. The J segment lost 4 bases and the V segment lost 3 bases, leaving 14 bases of the junction unmatched. The CDR3 is 16 amino acids. Germline V lookup: CDR1 DFQATT, CDR2 SNEGSKA (reference sequence). CDR3 in DNA: TGCAGTGCTAGTACCTCCGGGCTAGCGGACGTAGAGACCCAGTACTTC. As protein: CSASTSGLADVETQYF.

This clonotype occurred many times. V gene TRBV28 combines with J gene TRBJ2-7; no firm D call. The V and J ends lost 6 bases and 6 bases respectively, with 15 bases between them. The germline V gene has CDR1 MDHEN and CDR2 SYDVKM. The CDR3 is made up of 13 amino acids. CDR3 protein: CASSPPWVLEQYF. In DNA form, the CDR3 reads TGTGCCAGCAGCCCTCCCTGGGTGCTCGAGCAGTACTTC.